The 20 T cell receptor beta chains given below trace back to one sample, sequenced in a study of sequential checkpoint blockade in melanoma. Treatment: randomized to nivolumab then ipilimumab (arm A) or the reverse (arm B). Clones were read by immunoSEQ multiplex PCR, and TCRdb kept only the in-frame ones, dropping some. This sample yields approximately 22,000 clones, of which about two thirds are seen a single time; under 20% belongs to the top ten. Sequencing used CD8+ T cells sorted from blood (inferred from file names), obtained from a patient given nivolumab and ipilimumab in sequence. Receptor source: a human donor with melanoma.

The CDR3 region has the DNA TGTGCCAGCAGCGTAGGGGGCAGGGGCTGGGACATTCAGTACTTC. Residues: CASSVGGRGWDIQYF. The chain uses TRBV9 and TRBJ2-4; perhaps TRBD1 as D (6 bases). Trimming removed 0 bases at V and 8 bases at J, with 15 bases between. The CDR3 runs to 15 residues. Germline CDR1 and CDR2: SGDLS and YYNGEE.

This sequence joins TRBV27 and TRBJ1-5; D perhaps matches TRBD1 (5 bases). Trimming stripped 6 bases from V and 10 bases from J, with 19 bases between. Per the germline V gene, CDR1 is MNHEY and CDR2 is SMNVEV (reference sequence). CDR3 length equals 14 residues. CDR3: CASSPERQRGPQHF. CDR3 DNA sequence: TGTGCCAGCAGCCCAGAAAGACAGCGAGGTCCCCAGCATTTT.

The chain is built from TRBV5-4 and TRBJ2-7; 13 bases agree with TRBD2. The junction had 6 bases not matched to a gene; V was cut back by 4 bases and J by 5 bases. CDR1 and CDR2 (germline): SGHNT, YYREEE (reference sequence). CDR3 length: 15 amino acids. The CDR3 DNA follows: TGTGCCAGCAGCCAACTAGCGGGGGGGCGTCACGAGCAGTACGTC. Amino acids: CASSQLAGGRHEQYV.

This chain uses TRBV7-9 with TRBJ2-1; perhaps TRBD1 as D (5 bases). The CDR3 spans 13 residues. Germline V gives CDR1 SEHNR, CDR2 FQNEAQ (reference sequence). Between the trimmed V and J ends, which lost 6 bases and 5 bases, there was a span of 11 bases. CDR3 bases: TGTGCCAGCAGTGACAGTAACGACAATGAGCAGTTCTTC. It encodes CASSDSNDNEQFF.

CDR3 sequence: CASSENQEQYF. The CDR3 DNA reads TGTGCCAGCAGTGAAAATCAGGAGCAGTACTTC. The chain carries TRBV25-1 and TRBJ2-7; D uncertain. This CDR3 spans 11 amino acids. V gave up 2 bases and J gave up 7 bases, with 6 bases separating them. CDR1 and CDR2 from the germline V gene are MGHDK and SYGVNS.

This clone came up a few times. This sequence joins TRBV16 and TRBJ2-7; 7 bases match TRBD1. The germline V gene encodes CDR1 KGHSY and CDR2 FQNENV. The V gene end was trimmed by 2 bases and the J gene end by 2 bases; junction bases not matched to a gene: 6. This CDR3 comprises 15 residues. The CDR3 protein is CASSQGQASAYEQYV. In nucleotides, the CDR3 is TGTGCCAGCAGCCAAGGACAGGCGTCCGCCTACGAGCAGTACGTC.

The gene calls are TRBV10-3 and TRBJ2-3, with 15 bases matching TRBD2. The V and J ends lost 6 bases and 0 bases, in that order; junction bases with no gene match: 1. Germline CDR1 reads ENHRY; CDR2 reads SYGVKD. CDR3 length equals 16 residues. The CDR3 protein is CAIRGLAGGSTDTQYF. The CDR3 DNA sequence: TGTGCCATCAGGGGACTAGCGGGGGGAAGCACAGATACGCAGTATTTT.

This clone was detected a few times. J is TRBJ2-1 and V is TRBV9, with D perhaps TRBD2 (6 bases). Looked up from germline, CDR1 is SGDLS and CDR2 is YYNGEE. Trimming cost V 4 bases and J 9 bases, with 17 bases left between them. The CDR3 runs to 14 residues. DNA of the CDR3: TGTGCCAGCAGCCTGGGGGGTTCCCGGGGTGAGCAGTTCTTC. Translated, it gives CASSLGGSRGEQFF. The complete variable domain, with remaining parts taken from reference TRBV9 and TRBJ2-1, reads DSGVTQTPKHLITATGQRVTLRCSPRSGDLSVYWYQQSLDQGLQFLIQYYNGEERAKGNILERFSAQQFPDLHSELNLSSLELGDSALYFCASSLGGSRGEQFFGPGTRLTVL.

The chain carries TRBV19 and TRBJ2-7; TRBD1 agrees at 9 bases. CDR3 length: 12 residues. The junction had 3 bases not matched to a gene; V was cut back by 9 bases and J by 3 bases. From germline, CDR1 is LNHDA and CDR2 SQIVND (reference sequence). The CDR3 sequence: CASVGQGYEQYF. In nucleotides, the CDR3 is TGTGCCAGCGTGGGACAGGGCTACGAGCAGTACTTC.

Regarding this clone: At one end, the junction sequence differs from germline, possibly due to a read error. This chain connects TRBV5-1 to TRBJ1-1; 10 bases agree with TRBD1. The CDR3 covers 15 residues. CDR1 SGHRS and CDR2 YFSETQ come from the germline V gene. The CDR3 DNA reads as TGTGCCAGCAGCTTAACTGGGACAGGGGAGGAGAAAGCTTTCTTT. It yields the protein CASSLTGTGEEKAFF.

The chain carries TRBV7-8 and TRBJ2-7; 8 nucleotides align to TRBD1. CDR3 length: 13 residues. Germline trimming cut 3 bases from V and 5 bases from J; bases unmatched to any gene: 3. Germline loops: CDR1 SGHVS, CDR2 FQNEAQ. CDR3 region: CASSFGQGHEQYV. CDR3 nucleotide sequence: TGTGCCAGCAGCTTCGGACAGGGTCACGAGCAGTACGTC.

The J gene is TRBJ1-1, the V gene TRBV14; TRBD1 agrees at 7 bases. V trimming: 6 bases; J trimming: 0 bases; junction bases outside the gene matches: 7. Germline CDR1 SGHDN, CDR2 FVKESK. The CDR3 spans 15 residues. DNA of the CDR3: TGTGCCAGCAGGAAACGACAGGGATTGAACACTGAAGCTTTCTTT. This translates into CASRKRQGLNTEAFF. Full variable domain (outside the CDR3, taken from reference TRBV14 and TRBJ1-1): EAGVTQFPSHSVIEKGQTVTLRCDPISGHDNLYWYRRVMGKEIKFLLHFVKESKQDESGMPNNRFLAERTGGTYSTLKVQPAELEDSGVYFCASRKRQGLNTEAFFGQGTRLTVV.

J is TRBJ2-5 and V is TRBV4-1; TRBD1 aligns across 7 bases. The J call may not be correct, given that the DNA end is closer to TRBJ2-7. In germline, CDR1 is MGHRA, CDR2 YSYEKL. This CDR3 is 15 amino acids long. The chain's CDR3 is CASSQGQGKVYEQYF. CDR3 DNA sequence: TGCGCCAGCAGCCAAGGACAGGGAAAGGTCTACGAGCAGTACTTC.

CDR3 loop: CASSGGLAGLTDTQYF. The CDR3 bases are TGTGCCAGCAGCGGAGGACTAGCGGGCCTTACAGATACGCAGTATTTT. This rearrangement joins TRBV9 to TRBJ2-3; TRBD2 agrees at 11 bases. Germline CDR1 and CDR2: SGDLS and YYNGEE. The CDR3 runs 16 residues. Losses at the gene ends were 3 bases for V and 3 bases for J; bases not matched to a gene: 6.

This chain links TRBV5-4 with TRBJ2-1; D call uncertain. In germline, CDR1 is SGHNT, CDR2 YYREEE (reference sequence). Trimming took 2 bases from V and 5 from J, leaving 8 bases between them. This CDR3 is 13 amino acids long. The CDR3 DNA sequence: TGTGCCAGCAGCTTCTCCCGTAACAATGAGCAGTTCTTC. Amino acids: CASSFSRNNEQFF.

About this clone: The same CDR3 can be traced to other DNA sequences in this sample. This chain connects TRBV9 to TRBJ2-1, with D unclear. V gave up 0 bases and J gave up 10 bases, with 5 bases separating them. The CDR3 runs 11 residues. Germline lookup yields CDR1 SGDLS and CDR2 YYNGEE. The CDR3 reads CASSVGGEQFF. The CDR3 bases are TGTGCCAGCAGCGTAGGCGGAGAGCAGTTCTTC.

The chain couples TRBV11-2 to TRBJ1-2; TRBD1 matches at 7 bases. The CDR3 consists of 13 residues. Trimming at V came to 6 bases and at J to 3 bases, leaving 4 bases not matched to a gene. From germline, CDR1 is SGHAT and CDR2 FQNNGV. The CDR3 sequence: CASRGDRDYGYTF. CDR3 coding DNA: TGTGCCAGCAGAGGTGACAGGGACTATGGCTACACCTTC.

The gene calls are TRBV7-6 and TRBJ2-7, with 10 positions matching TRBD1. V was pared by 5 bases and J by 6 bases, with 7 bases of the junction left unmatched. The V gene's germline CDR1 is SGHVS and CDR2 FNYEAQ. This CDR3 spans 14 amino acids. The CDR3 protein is CASSPSTGGGEQYF. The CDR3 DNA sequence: TGTGCCAGCAGCCCCTCGACAGGGGGCGGCGAGCAGTACTTC.

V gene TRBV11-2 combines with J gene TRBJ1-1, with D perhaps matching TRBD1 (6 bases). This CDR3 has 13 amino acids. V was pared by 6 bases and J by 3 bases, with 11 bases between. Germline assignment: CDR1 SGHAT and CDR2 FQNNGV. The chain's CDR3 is CASSIDRYTEAFF. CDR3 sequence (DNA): TGTGCCAGCAGTATCGACAGGTACACTGAAGCTTTCTTT.

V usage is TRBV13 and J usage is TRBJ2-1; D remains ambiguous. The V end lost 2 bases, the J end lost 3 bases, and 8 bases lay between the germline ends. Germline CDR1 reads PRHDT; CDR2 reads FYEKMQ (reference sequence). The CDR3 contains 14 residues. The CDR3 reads CASSLSLDYNEQFF. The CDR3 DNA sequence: TGTGCCAGCAGCTTATCCCTAGACTACAATGAGCAGTTCTTC.